The 28 T cell receptor beta chains below come from one sample, sequenced in a study of control samples from healthy donors and cancer patients. Sequencing was performed with immunoSEQ multiplex PCR; in TCRdb, only in-frame clones are kept and a portion is missing. The sample carries 65,000 to 100,000 clones, over 75% recorded once. The specimen sequenced was blood. The origin of the receptors is a man aged 45-65 years in good health.

The chain has TRBV7-9 and TRBJ1-3; TRBD1 matches 7 bases. The CDR3 sequence is 16 residues long. Trimming cost V 5 bases and J 4 bases; bases outside gene matches: 11. CDR1 SEHNR and CDR2 FQNEAQ come from the germline V gene (reference sequence). The CDR3 spells CASSPGRGRWGNTIYF. The CDR3 coding sequence is TGTGCCAGCAGCCCAGGGAGGGGGCGCTGGGGAAACACCATATATTTT.

The chain is built from TRBV4-1 and TRBJ1-2; the match to TRBD1 covers 8 bases. Trimming at V came to 4 bases and at J to 8 bases, leaving 6 bases not matched to a gene. Per the germline V gene, CDR1 is MGHRA and CDR2 is YSYEKL. The CDR3 runs to 13 residues. This CDR3 is CASSPPTGDGYTF. The CDR3 DNA reads TGCGCCAGCAGCCCACCGACAGGGGACGGCTACACCTTC.

The chain is built from TRBV2 and TRBJ1-2; D is unresolved. V was pared by 4 bases and J by 4 bases, with 7 bases between. Germline V gives CDR1 SNHLY, CDR2 FYNNEI. This CDR3 is built from 12 residues. CDR3 sequence: CASSVEGYGYTF. CDR3 sequence (DNA): TGTGCCAGCAGTGTCGAGGGCTATGGCTACACCTTC.

V is TRBV5-1 and J is TRBJ1-6, with D perhaps matching TRBD1 (6 bases). Germline V gene data show CDR1 as SGHRS and CDR2 as YFSETQ. Trimming shortened V by 0 bases and J by 9 bases, and 19 bases separated the two germline ends. The CDR3 spans 17 residues. The CDR3 sequence is CASSLGYETGGISPLHF. DNA for the CDR3: TGCGCCAGCAGCTTGGGGTATGAGACAGGCGGTATTTCACCCCTCCACTTT.

In its sample, this clone was seen once. This chain links TRBV9 with TRBJ1-3, with D hard to call. The CDR3 is 16 amino acids. The germline gives CDR1 SGDLS, CDR2 YYNGEE. With 0 bases removed from V and 0 bases from J, the gap between germline ends came to 10 bases. Here the CDR3 DNA reads TGTGCCAGCAGCGTAGTGGGGTTAAGCTCTGGAAACACCATATATTTT. As protein: CASSVVGLSSGNTIYF.

The CDR3 is CASSLDRNYNEQFF. The CDR3 nucleotides read TGTGCCAGCAGCTTAGACAGGAATTACAATGAGCAGTTCTTC. The chain combines TRBV7-2 with TRBJ2-1; D may be TRBD1 (5 bases). Germline loops: CDR1 SGHTA, CDR2 FQGNSA. The CDR3 is made up of 14 amino acids. Trimming stripped 1 base from V and 4 bases from J, with 8 bases between.

The chain employs TRBV2 and TRBJ1-2; 8 positions match TRBD1. V dropped 4 bases and J dropped 4; count of bases not matched to a gene: 8. Looked up from germline, CDR1 is SNHLY and CDR2 is FYNNEI. The CDR3 has 15 amino acids. For the CDR3, the DNA is TGTGCCAGCAGTGTCGTACAGGGGGGGATCTATGGCTACACCTTC. This translates into CASSVVQGGIYGYTF.

The V and J genes are TRBV3-1 (or the pseudogene TRBV3-2) and TRBJ1-2, with D unresolved. CDR1 is LGHDT, CDR2 YNNKEL, per germline (reference sequence). V was cut by 6 bases and J by 7 bases, with 12 bases left in between. There are 12 residues in the CDR3. The CDR3 nucleotides read TGTGCCAGCAGTCGGGAGTCATCTGGCTACACCTTC. This encodes CASSRESSGYTF.

V gene TRBV5-4 combines with J gene TRBJ2-5; TRBD1 aligns across 11 bases. This CDR3 is 16 amino acids long. V lost 3 bases to trimming and J lost 6 bases; unmatched junction nucleotides: 10. Germline V gene lookup returns CDR1 SGHNT and CDR2 YYREEE (reference sequence). Here the CDR3 DNA reads TGTGCCAGCAGCTCGGATGGACAGGGGGCAGTACAGACCCAGTACTTC. The encoded protein is CASSSDGQGAVQTQYF.

The chain carries TRBV19 and TRBJ1-2; tentative D call: TRBD1 (6 bases). Germline V gives CDR1 LNHDA, CDR2 SQIVND (reference sequence). The CDR3 extends over 15 amino acids. V dropped 7 bases and J dropped 4 bases, with 19 bases sitting between them. The CDR3, as DNA: TGTGCCAGTAACCCAATGACAGGCGCCGCCTATGGCTACACCTTC. It yields the protein CASNPMTGAAYGYTF.

The rearrangement uses TRBV21-1 and TRBJ2-7; the table names TRBD1, a call not compared with the DNA. TRBV21-1 is a pseudogene locus. CDR3 length equals 15 residues. This CDR3 is CAIPPEQGGSYEQYV. CDR3 in DNA: TGTGCCATCCCCCCCGAACAGGGGGGCTCCTACGAGCAGTACGTC.

V and J are TRBV11-2 and TRBJ2-7; TRBD2 matches at 7 bases. The CDR3 sequence is 14 residues long. J was trimmed by 3 bases and V by 5 bases; bases with no gene match: 7. Germline values: CDR1 SGHAT, CDR2 FQNNGV. DNA of the CDR3: TGTGCCAGCAGCGAGAGCGGGACTTACTACGAGCAGTACTTC. Its translation is CASSESGTYYEQYF. The entire variable domain, with the rest obtained from reference TRBV11-2 and TRBJ2-7, is as follows: EAGVAQSPRYKIIEKRQSVAFWCNPISGHATLYWYQQILGQGPKLLIQFQNNGVVDDSQLPKDRFSAERLKGVDSTLKIQPAKLEDSAVYLCASSESGTYYEQYFGPGTRLTVT.

Only one count was recorded for this clone. V and J are TRBV20-1 and TRBJ2-5; D is possibly TRBD1 (5 bases). Germline V gives CDR1 DFQATT, CDR2 SNEGSKA (reference sequence). The CDR3 length is 10 residues. The DNA of the CDR3 is TGCAGCACAGGATCTGAGACCCAGTACTTC. This gives the protein CSTGSETQYF.

The chain couples TRBV5-1 to TRBJ1-2; D is ambiguous. The CDR3 is 13 amino acids. Germline CDR1 is SGHRS and CDR2 is YFSETQ. V was pared by 0 bases and J by 2 bases, with 5 bases between. As DNA, the CDR3 is TGCGCCAGCAGCTTGGCAGAGAACTATGGCTACACCTTC. Protein product: CASSLAENYGYTF.

This chain connects TRBV30 to TRBJ1-4; D is perhaps TRBD1 (6 bases). Germline values: CDR1 GTSNPN, CDR2 SVGIG (reference sequence). This CDR3 contains 14 residues. The germline V and J ends were trimmed by 3 bases and 3 bases, with 11 bases remaining between them. CDR3: CAWRNRGSNEKLFF. CDR3 bases: TGTGCCTGGAGGAATAGGGGGTCTAATGAAAAACTGTTTTTT.

The chain joins TRBV6-5 to TRBJ2-7; 12 bases agree with TRBD2. This CDR3 comprises 15 residues. Germline loops: CDR1 MNHEY, CDR2 SVGAGI. Unmatched junction bases numbered 9, after V lost 4 bases and J lost 8 bases. CDR3 sequence reads: CASSSLELAGGKQYF. The CDR3 nucleotides are TGTGCCAGCAGTTCCCTGGAACTAGCGGGAGGAAAGCAGTACTTC.

The V gene is TRBV5-1, the J gene TRBJ2-1; the match to TRBD2 covers 12 bases. This CDR3 spans 16 amino acids. Losses at the gene ends were 1 base for V and 7 bases for J; bases not matched to a gene: 6. Germline loops: CDR1 SGHRS, CDR2 YFSETQ. CDR3 protein: CASSLRTSGAGNEQFF. The CDR3 DNA reads as TGCGCCAGCAGCTTGCGGACTAGCGGGGCCGGTAATGAGCAGTTCTTC.

This rearrangement joins TRBV18 to TRBJ2-2; D not certain. Germline V gives CDR1 KGHSH, CDR2 LQKENI. The CDR3 contains 10 residues. V gave up 7 bases and J gave up 6 bases, with 3 bases separating them. The CDR3 DNA sequence: TGTGCCAGCTTCTCCGGGGAGCTGTTTTTT. It is translated as CASFSGELFF.

V and J are TRBV27 and TRBJ1-2; D ambiguous. The CDR3 consists of 13 residues. Germline CDR1 reads MNHEY; CDR2 reads SMNVEV (reference sequence). The V gene lost 2 bases and the J gene lost 0 bases, with 4 bases spanning the gap. The CDR3 sequence: CASSLNPNYGYTF. Here the CDR3 DNA reads TGTGCCAGCAGTTTAAACCCTAACTATGGCTACACCTTC.

As concerns this clone: This same CDR3 is encoded by further DNA sequences in the sample. The chain recombines TRBV12-5 with TRBJ1-1; D unresolved. Per the germline V gene, CDR1 is LGHNT and CDR2 is FRNRAP. The CDR3 extends over 13 amino acids. V lost 1 base to trimming and J lost 1 base, with 4 bases between them. CDR3 in DNA: TGTGCTAGTGGTTTGGACAGGAACACTGAAGCTTTCTTT. Encoded protein: CASGLDRNTEAFF.

The rearrangement joins TRBV4-2 to TRBJ2-3; D is undetermined. CDR3 length: 14 residues. Germline V CDR1 and CDR2: LGHNA, YNFKEQ. The germline V and J ends were trimmed by 0 bases and 6 bases, with 10 bases remaining between them. For the CDR3, the DNA is TGTGCCAGCAGCCAAGATAGTATAGAGGATACGCAGTATTTT. Protein: CASSQDSIEDTQYF.

The chain links TRBV5-1 to TRBJ2-5; 11 nucleotides align to TRBD2. This CDR3 region has 16 residues. Per the germline V gene, CDR1 is SGHRS and CDR2 is YFSETQ. The junction had 5 bases not matched to a gene; V was cut back by 1 base and J by 3 bases. For the CDR3, the DNA is TGCGCCAGCAGCTTGTTCCTAGCGGGAGGTGAAGAGACCCAGTACTTC. Translated: CASSLFLAGGEETQYF.

The chain employs TRBV7-8 and TRBJ1-6; D call uncertain. Deletions cut 4 bases from V and 0 bases from J, with 10 bases between. The CDR3 is 16 residues long. Germline V lookup: CDR1 SGHVS, CDR2 FQNEAQ. In DNA form, the CDR3 reads TGTGCCAGCAGCTCAGGAGCGAGCTCCTATAATTCACCCCTCCACTTT. Translating it yields CASSSGASSYNSPLHF.

This chain connects TRBV19 to TRBJ1-2; TRBD1 matches at 9 bases. Germline trimming cut 6 bases from V and 6 bases from J; bases unmatched to any gene: 14. This CDR3 is 16 amino acids long. Germline CDR1 is LNHDA and CDR2 is SQIVND (reference sequence). CDR3 sequence reads: CASSVTWTGELNGYTF. CDR3 in DNA: TGTGCCAGTAGCGTGACCTGGACAGGGGAGCTTAATGGCTACACCTTC.

The chain has TRBV6-5 and TRBJ1-6; 10 nucleotides agree with TRBD1. Germline CDR1 reads MNHEY; CDR2 reads SVGAGI. Trimming cost V 6 bases and J 9 bases; bases outside gene matches: 5. This CDR3 contains 14 residues. The CDR3 is CASSLGQGGSPLHF. CDR3 bases: TGTGCCAGCAGCCTAGGACAGGGGGGTTCACCCCTCCACTTT.

J is TRBJ2-5 and V is TRBV6-1, with D possibly matching TRBD2 (6 bases). Germline lookup yields CDR1 MNHNS and CDR2 SASEGT. Trimming left V 1 base short and J 0 bases short, with 15 bases between. This CDR3 has 17 residues. The CDR3, as DNA: TGTGCCAGCAGTGAAGATGAGGAGGGAACCTACCAAGAGACCCAGTACTTC. It is translated as CASSEDEEGTYQETQYF.

The genes are TRBV30 and TRBJ2-3; D call uncertain. CDR1 and CDR2 (germline): GTSNPN, SVGIG (reference sequence). The V end lost 0 bases, the J end lost 8 bases, and 12 bases lay between the germline ends. The CDR3 is made up of 13 amino acids. The CDR3 bases are TGTGCCTGGAGTGTACAAGCGAAGGGTACGCAGTATTTT. It yields the protein CAWSVQAKGTQYF.

DNA for the CDR3: TGTGCCAGCAGCCCGTCGACAGGGGGCAATCAGCCCCAGCATTTT. Its protein is CASSPSTGGNQPQHF. The genes are TRBV7-2 and TRBJ1-5, with 8 bases that match TRBD1. Germline values: CDR1 SGHTA, CDR2 FQGNSA. J gave up 2 bases and V 5 bases, and 5 bases lay outside the gene matches. The CDR3 covers 15 residues. Complete variable domain (other parts from reference TRBV7-2 and TRBJ1-5): GAGVSQSPSNKVTEKGKDVELRCDPISGHTALYWYRQSLGQGLEFLIYFQGNSAPDKSGLPSDRFSAERTGGSVSTLTIQRTQQEDSAVYLCASSPSTGGNQPQHFGDGTRLSIL.